This T cell receptor (beta chain) stems from a study of blood T cells in healthy people across ages. Germline V gives CDR1 SEHNR, CDR2 FQNEAQ (reference sequence). The CDR3 extends over 14 amino acids. The V end lost 5 bases, the J end lost 6 bases, and 16 bases lay between the germline ends. Through a sample-barcoded 5' primer and a J-beta primer mix, a second PCR was run for roughly 6 to 12 cycles. MiXCR, applied by TCRdb to the 5' RACE reads, yields one record per CDR3 protein. The data show roughly 800,000 distinct CDR3 sequences, 58% seen once. The clonotype originates from a young man in good health. Sequencing input: blood. This chain uses TRBV7-9 with TRBJ1-2; tentatively, D is TRBD1 (5 bases). DNA of the CDR3: TGTGCCAGCAGCGTCGAGGGGTTAGCGGATGGCTACACCTTC. This sequence encodes CASSVEGLADGYTF. The variable domain in full, completed from reference TRBV7-9 and TRBJ1-2, reads DTGVSQNPRHKITKRGQNVTFRCDPISEHNRLYWYRQTLGQGPEFLTYFQNEAQLEKSRLLSDRFSAERPKGSFSTLEIQRTEQGDSAMYLCASSVEGLADGYTFGSGTRLTVV.